This TCR beta chain came from a study of control samples from healthy donors and cancer patients. In this sample, this clone turned up once. The protocol was immunoSEQ multiplex PCR, while the TCRdb copy is restricted to in-frame clones and leaves out a portion. Here the sample spans about 86,000 clones, 80% to 95% being singletons. This CDR3 has 14 residues. The ends were cut back, 5 bases at V and 0 bases at J, with 10 bases in the middle. Germline CDR1 and CDR2: MDHEN and SYDVKM. The receptor was isolated from a woman in her twenties or thirties in good health. Sequenced sample: blood. V is TRBV28 and J is TRBJ1-1; the D gene is possibly TRBD1 (5 bases). CDR3 nucleotides: TGTGCCAGCAGTCGTGGACAATTGAACACTGAAGCTTTCTTT. It is translated as CASSRGQLNTEAFF.